This T cell receptor (beta chain) came from a study of human T cells and chemical hapten exposure. Study-wide background: TCR yields per sample varied mostly from small pooled library volume differences. Study-wide points: There were significantly more large CDR3 similarity clusters among expanded TCRs than among controls.

This clonotype was detected only a few times. Antigen unknown. With 7 bases removed from V and 4 bases from J, the gap between germline ends came to 20 bases. Germline V gene data show CDR1 as SGHTA and CDR2 as FQGNSA. The CDR3 covers 16 residues. The time point is: patch test 3, about 24 weeks after DPC sensitization. Noted treatment: therapeutic diphenylcyclopropenone sensitization with weekly scalp DPC. TCRdb re-called the RACE reads through MiXCR, storing one row per CDR3 protein. Of 210,000 or so distinct CDR3 sequences listed, 20% to 25% are singletons. The rearrangement uses TRBV7-2 and TRBJ2-1; no firm D call. The sequences come from whole blood, collected in connection with sensitization to the hapten diphenylcyclopropenone (DPC). This TCR was recovered from a woman aged 40 to 49 with alopecia areata. Some clones in this sample may be carry-over from other donors' samples. CDR3 loop: CASTPSGGSSYNEQFF. In DNA, the CDR3 is TGTGCCAGCACCCCTAGTGGCGGCTCATCGTACAATGAGCAGTTCTTC.